The 24 T cell receptor beta chains reported below all come from one sample, sequenced in a study of blood T cell repertoires in COVID-19 (TCRdb year 2020). Libraries were constructed by the immunoSEQ multiplex PCR assay. Here the immuneACCESS table is served through TCRdb, limited to in-frame sequences with V and J called. Missing clones are a known gap in these copies; in checked studies unresolved V genes cover under half, and the rest lacks a known reason. This sample has 75,000 to 90,000 clones in its table, and about 85% of those were observed once. The ten most abundant clones make up 15% to 20% of the sample. Sequencing input: peripheral blood. The receptors originated from a man of 80 years or more with active or convalescent COVID-19.

The rearrangement joins TRBV29-1 to TRBJ1-2; 12 bases align to TRBD1. The CDR3 runs to 14 residues. Trimming took 4 bases from V and 6 from J; bases not matched to a gene: 6. Germline-derived CDR1 and CDR2 are SQVTM and ANQGSEA. CDR3 DNA: TGCAGCGTTGTTTGGGACAGGGGGCCGCATGGCTACACCTTC. This encodes CSVVWDRGPHGYTF.

The CDR3 sequence is CASSHGGRDDEQFF. The CDR3 DNA reads TGTGCCAGCAGCCACGGCGGGAGGGACGATGAGCAGTTCTTC. The J gene is TRBJ2-1, the V gene TRBV3-1 (or the pseudogene TRBV3-2); 9 bases fit TRBD2. The CDR3 is 14 residues long. Germline V gene sequence: CDR1 LGHDT, CDR2 YNNKEL (reference sequence). The V segment lost 3 bases and the J segment 8 bases; nucleotides outside the gene matches: 5.

This clone was counted a single time. CDR3 protein: CASSSARAGHNEQFF. DNA of the CDR3: TGTGCCAGCAGCTCAGCCCGGGCAGGGCATAATGAGCAGTTCTTC. The chain couples TRBV11-2 to TRBJ2-1; the D gene is possibly TRBD1 (5 bases). Trimming shortened V by 4 bases and J by 7 bases, and 17 bases separated the two germline ends. CDR1 is SGHAT and CDR2 is FQNNGV in the germline V gene. There are 15 residues in the CDR3.

V is TRBV3-1 (or the pseudogene TRBV3-2) and J is TRBJ1-1; D unresolved. Trimming left V 1 base short and J 0 bases short, with 12 bases between. CDR1 LGHDT and CDR2 YNNKEL come from the germline V gene (reference sequence). The CDR3 extends over 16 amino acids. The CDR3: CASSQAPGVMNTEAFF. For the CDR3, the DNA is TGTGCCAGCAGCCAAGCCCCCGGGGTCATGAACACTGAAGCTTTCTTT.

The chain employs TRBV5-4 and TRBJ1-2; 11 bases fit TRBD1. V lost 4 bases to trimming and J lost 4 bases; unmatched junction nucleotides: 6. Germline lookup yields CDR1 SGHNT and CDR2 YYREEE (reference sequence). CDR3 length equals 15 residues. CDR3: CASSPRTGGLYGYTF. Here the CDR3 DNA reads TGTGCCAGCAGCCCCCGGACAGGGGGCCTCTATGGCTACACCTTC.

V is TRBV12-3 or TRBV12-4 and J is TRBJ2-1; D ambiguous. The CDR3 is 13 residues long. Trimming shortened V by 7 bases and J by 3 bases, and 10 bases separated the two germline ends. The CDR3 is CASTSQIYNEQFF. Here the CDR3 DNA reads TGTGCCAGCACGTCGCAGATCTACAATGAGCAGTTCTTC.

The V gene is TRBV3-1 (or the pseudogene TRBV3-2), the J gene TRBJ1-3, with D uncertain. CDR1 and CDR2 from the germline V gene are LGHDT and YNNKEL (reference sequence). CDR3 length: 14 amino acids. The V gene lost 0 bases and the J gene lost 2 bases, with 5 bases spanning the gap. The CDR3, as DNA: TGTGCCAGCAGCCAAGATCAAACTGGAAACACCATATATTTT. Amino acids: CASSQDQTGNTIYF.

The chain uses TRBV5-1 and TRBJ2-7; 8 positions match TRBD2. J lost 6 bases, V lost 4 bases, and 12 bases had no gene match. The length of the CDR3 is 15 residues. Germline assignment: CDR1 SGHRS and CDR2 YFSETQ. CDR3 loop: CASSPGLGFVREQYV. For the CDR3, the DNA is TGCGCCAGCAGCCCGGGACTAGGTTTCGTCCGCGAGCAGTACGTC.

This clone has just one count. V gene TRBV3-1 (or the pseudogene TRBV3-2) combines with J gene TRBJ2-7; D perhaps matches TRBD2 (6 bases). V dropped 0 bases and J dropped 3 bases, with 12 bases sitting between them. This CDR3 region has 15 residues. From germline, CDR1 is LGHDT and CDR2 YNNKEL (reference sequence). The CDR3 spells CASSQDPSGYYEQYV. The CDR3 DNA sequence: TGTGCCAGCAGCCAAGATCCCAGCGGGTACTACGAGCAGTACGTC.

The J gene is TRBJ2-1, the V gene TRBV11-3; 9 nucleotides agree with TRBD2. With 5 bases clipped from V and 12 bases from J, the junction kept 11 bases outside the gene matches. The germline V gene has CDR1 SGHNT and CDR2 YENEEA. The CDR3 has 14 amino acids. The CDR3 DNA reads TGTGCCAGCAGCCCCGAGGTGACTAGCGGATTGCAGTTCTTC. Encoded protein: CASSPEVTSGLQFF.

This chain joins TRBV5-1 and TRBJ2-1; 8 nucleotides line up with TRBD1. Germline assignment: CDR1 SGHRS and CDR2 YFSETQ. V trimming: 1 base; J trimming: 8 bases; junction bases outside the gene matches: 8. This CDR3 region has 15 residues. CDR3 residues: CASSLQGARMDEQFF. The CDR3 nucleotides are TGCGCCAGCAGCTTGCAGGGGGCAAGGATGGATGAGCAGTTCTTC.

This sequence joins TRBV18 and TRBJ1-2; 9 bases agree with TRBD1. V shed 3 bases, J shed 0 bases, and the junction held 14 bases outside the gene matches. This CDR3 contains 19 residues. Germline V lookup: CDR1 KGHSH, CDR2 LQKENI. This CDR3 reads CASSPGGGQGSYANYGYTF. The CDR3 nucleotides are TGTGCCAGCTCACCTGGTGGCGGACAGGGGTCATATGCTAACTATGGCTACACCTTC.

The DNA for the CDR3 is TGTGCCAGTAGCCAGGGCGCCGGGGAGCTGTTTTTT. Translation gives CASSQGAGELFF. V is TRBV19 and J is TRBJ2-2; possible D gene TRBD1, 5 bases. V was trimmed by 6 bases and J by 6 bases, leaving 8 bases between them. In germline, CDR1 is LNHDA, CDR2 SQIVND (reference sequence). The CDR3 spans 12 residues.

In nucleotides, the CDR3 is TGTGCCAGCAGTGAATATAGTGCCCTGAACACCGGGGAGCTGTTTTTT. Protein sequence: CASSEYSALNTGELFF. The chain has TRBV2 and TRBJ2-2; no clear D. There are 16 residues in the CDR3. Trimming stripped 2 bases from V and 1 base from J, with 11 bases between. Germline lookup yields CDR1 SNHLY and CDR2 FYNNEI.

This clone was counted a few times. The chain uses TRBV6-5 and TRBJ1-2, with 9 bases lining up with TRBD1. This CDR3 contains 14 residues. The V and J ends lost 6 bases and 2 bases, in that order; junction bases with no gene match: 4. From germline, CDR1 is MNHEY and CDR2 SVGAGI. In DNA form, the CDR3 reads TGTGCCAGCAGATACAGGGGGCGGAACTATGGCTACACCTTC. Translated, it gives CASRYRGRNYGYTF.

This clone was seen a handful of times. The CDR3 coding sequence is TGTGCCAGCAGTTATTCTTTACGAACAGGGGCTAGCAATCAGCCCCAGCATTTT. Translation gives CASSYSLRTGASNQPQHF. The V and J genes are TRBV6-2 or TRBV6-3 and TRBJ1-5; 7 nucleotides match TRBD1. After removal of 3 bases from V and 0 bases from J, the junction contained 11 bases not matched to a gene. Germline CDR1 is MNHEY and CDR2 is SVGEGT. CDR3 length: 18 amino acids.

This rearrangement joins TRBV2 to TRBJ1-3; the D gene is possibly TRBD1 (5 bases). Germline lookup yields CDR1 SNHLY and CDR2 FYNNEI. The CDR3 is 14 amino acids. The V end lost 7 bases, the J end lost 0 bases, and 10 bases lay between the germline ends. The chain's CDR3 is CASIRQSSGNTIYF. CDR3 in DNA: TGTGCCAGCATCAGACAGAGCTCTGGAAACACCATATATTTT.

The chain links TRBV9 to TRBJ2-3; 13 nucleotides line up with TRBD2. CDR1 and CDR2 from the germline V gene are SGDLS and YYNGEE. The CDR3 has 17 amino acids. The ends lost 2 bases at V and 2 bases at J; junction bases unmatched: 5. CDR3 in amino acids: CASSVGTSGALTDTQYF. The CDR3 nucleotides read TGTGCCAGCAGCGTGGGGACTAGCGGGGCCCTCACAGATACGCAGTATTTT.

The J gene is TRBJ2-5, the V gene TRBV5-1, with 10 nucleotides matching TRBD2. The CDR3 runs 18 residues. Germline trimming cut 1 base from V and 6 bases from J; bases unmatched to any gene: 15. Per the germline V gene, CDR1 is SGHRS and CDR2 is YFSETQ. CDR3 region: CASSLISGTSVGGKTQYF. CDR3 sequence (DNA): TGCGCCAGCAGCTTGATTTCCGGGACTAGCGTAGGTGGAAAGACCCAGTACTTC.

V and J are TRBV12-3 or TRBV12-4 and TRBJ2-2, with a tentative D call TRBD2 (6 bases). The CDR3 is 13 amino acids. V shed 8 bases and J shed 11 bases, with 18 bases lying between them. CDR3 coding DNA: TGTGCCAGCCGGCCCTGGGGGGATCCCGAGCTGTTTTTT. Amino acid sequence: CASRPWGDPELFF.

This clone was seen a handful of times. This rearrangement joins TRBV11-3 to TRBJ1-4; 10 nucleotides agree with TRBD1. V trimming: 5 bases; J trimming: 8 bases; junction bases outside the gene matches: 8. CDR1 and CDR2 from the germline V gene are SGHNT and YENEEA. The CDR3 runs to 15 residues. The CDR3 loop is CASSPGTGVREKLFF. The CDR3, as DNA: TGTGCCAGCAGCCCCGGGACAGGGGTACGGGAAAAACTGTTTTTT.

This clone was seen a single time. V and J are TRBV25-1 and TRBJ2-1; D might be TRBD1 (5 bases). This CDR3 has 15 amino acids. Between the trimmed V and J ends, which lost 4 bases and 0 bases, there was a span of 10 bases. CDR1 and CDR2 (germline): MGHDK, SYGVNS. This CDR3 reads CASSGGRSSYNEQFF. Written as DNA, the CDR3 is TGTGCCAGCAGTGGGGGCCGGAGCTCCTACAATGAGCAGTTCTTC.

With regard to this clone: A read error may produce the germline difference seen at one junction end. The CDR3 sequence: CASSLSLDGGPLFF. DNA of the CDR3: TGTGCTAGCAGCTTATCCCTGGACGGGGGACCTCTTTTCTTC. This chain joins TRBV7-7 and TRBJ2-1, with a tentative D call TRBD2 (6 bases). From germline, CDR1 is SSHAT and CDR2 FNYEAQ (reference sequence). This CDR3 spans 14 amino acids.

The gene calls are TRBV5-1 and TRBJ1-2; 10 bases agree with TRBD1. CDR1 and CDR2 from the germline V gene are SGHRS and YFSETQ. Trimming took 4 bases from V and 4 from J; bases not matched to a gene: 7. CDR3 length: 15 residues. The CDR3 protein is CASSLGTGAFYGYTF. The CDR3 DNA reads TGCGCCAGCAGCCTGGGGACAGGGGCCTTCTATGGCTACACCTTC.